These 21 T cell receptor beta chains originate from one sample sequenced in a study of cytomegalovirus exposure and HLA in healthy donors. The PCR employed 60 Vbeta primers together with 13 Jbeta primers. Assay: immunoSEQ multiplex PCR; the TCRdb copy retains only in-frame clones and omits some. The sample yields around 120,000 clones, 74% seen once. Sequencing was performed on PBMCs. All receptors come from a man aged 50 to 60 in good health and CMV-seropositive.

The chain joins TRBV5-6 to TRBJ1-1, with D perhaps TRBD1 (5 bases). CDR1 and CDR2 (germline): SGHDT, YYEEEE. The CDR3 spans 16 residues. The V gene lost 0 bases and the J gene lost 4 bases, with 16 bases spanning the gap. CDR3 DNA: TGTGCCAGCAGCTTGGAGGGATCTGGGCAGGGCACTGAAGCTTTCTTT. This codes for CASSLEGSGQGTEAFF.

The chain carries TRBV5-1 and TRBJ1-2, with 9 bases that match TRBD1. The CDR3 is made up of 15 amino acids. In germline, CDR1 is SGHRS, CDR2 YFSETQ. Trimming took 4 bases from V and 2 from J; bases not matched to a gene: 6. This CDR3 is CASSLTGTGNYGYTF. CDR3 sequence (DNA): TGCGCCAGCAGCCTCACCGGGACAGGGAACTATGGCTACACCTTC.

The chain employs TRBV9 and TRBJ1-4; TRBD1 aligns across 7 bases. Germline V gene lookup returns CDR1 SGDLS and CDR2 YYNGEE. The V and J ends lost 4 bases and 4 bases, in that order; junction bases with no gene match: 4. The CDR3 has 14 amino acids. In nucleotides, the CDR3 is TGTGCCAGCAGCCTGGGACAGAATAATGAAAAACTGTTTTTT. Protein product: CASSLGQNNEKLFF.

CDR3 sequence (DNA): TGTGCCAGCAGCCTCGACAGGGCCACTGAAGCTTTCTTT. Translated: CASSLDRATEAFF. The chain links TRBV5-8 to TRBJ1-1; 7 positions match TRBD1. The V gene's germline CDR1 is SGHTS and CDR2 YDEGEE. This CDR3 is built from 13 residues. The J segment lost 4 bases and the V segment lost 4 bases, leaving 4 bases of the junction unmatched.

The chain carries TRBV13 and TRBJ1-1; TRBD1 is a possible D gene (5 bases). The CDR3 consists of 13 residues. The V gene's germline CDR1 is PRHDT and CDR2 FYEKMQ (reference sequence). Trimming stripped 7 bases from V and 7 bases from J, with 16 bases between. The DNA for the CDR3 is TGTGCCAGCAAGGCCGGGGGTATGGTTGAAGCTTTCTTT. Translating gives CASKAGGMVEAFF.

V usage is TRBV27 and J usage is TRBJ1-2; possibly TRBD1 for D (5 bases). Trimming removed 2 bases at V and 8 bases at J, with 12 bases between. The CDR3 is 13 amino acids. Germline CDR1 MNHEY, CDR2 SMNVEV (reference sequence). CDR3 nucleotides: TGTGCCAGCAGTTTAAAAGGGGCGTGGGGCTACACCTTC. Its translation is CASSLKGAWGYTF.

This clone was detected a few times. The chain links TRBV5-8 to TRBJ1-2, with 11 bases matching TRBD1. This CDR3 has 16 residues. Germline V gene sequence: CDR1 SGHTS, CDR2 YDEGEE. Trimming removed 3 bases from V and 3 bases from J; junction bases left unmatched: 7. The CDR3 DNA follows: TGTGCCAGCAGCTCGGTCGTGGGACAGGGGGACTATGGCTACACCTTC. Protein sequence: CASSSVVGQGDYGYTF.

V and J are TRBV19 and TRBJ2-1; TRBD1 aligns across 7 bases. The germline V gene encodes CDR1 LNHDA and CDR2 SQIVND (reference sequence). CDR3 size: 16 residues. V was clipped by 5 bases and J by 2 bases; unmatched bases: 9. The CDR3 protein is CASSPLQGSTYNEQFF. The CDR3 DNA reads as TGTGCCAGTAGTCCACTACAGGGGAGTACCTACAATGAGCAGTTCTTC.

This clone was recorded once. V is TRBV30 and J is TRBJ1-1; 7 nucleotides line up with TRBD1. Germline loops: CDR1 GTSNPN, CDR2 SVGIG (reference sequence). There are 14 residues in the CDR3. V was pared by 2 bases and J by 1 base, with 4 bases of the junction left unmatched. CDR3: CAWSPDRENTEAFF. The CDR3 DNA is TGTGCCTGGAGTCCCGACAGGGAGAACACTGAAGCTTTCTTT.

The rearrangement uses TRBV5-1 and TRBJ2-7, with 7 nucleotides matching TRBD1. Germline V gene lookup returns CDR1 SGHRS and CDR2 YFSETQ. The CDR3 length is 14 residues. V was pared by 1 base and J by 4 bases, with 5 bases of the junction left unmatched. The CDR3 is CASSLTGEEYEQYF. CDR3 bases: TGCGCCAGCAGCTTGACAGGGGAAGAATACGAGCAGTACTTC. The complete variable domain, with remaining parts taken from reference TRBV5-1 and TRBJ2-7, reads KAGVTQTPRYLIKTRGQQVTLSCSPISGHRSVSWYQQTPGQGLQFLFEYFSETQRNKGNFPGRFSGRQFSNSRSEMNVSTLELGDSALYLCASSLTGEEYEQYFGPGTRLTVT.

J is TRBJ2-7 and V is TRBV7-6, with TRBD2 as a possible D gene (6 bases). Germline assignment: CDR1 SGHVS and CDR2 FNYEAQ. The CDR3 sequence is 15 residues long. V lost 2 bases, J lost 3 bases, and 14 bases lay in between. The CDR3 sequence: CASSLQAGTLYEQYF. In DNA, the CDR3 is TGTGCCAGCAGCTTACAAGCGGGCACCCTCTACGAGCAGTACTTC.

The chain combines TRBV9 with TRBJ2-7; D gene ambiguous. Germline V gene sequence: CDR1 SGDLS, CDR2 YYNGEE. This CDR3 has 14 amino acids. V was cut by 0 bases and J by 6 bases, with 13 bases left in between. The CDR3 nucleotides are TGTGCCAGCAGCGTAGGCCTAGTCGCGTCCGAGCAGTACTTC. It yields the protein CASSVGLVASEQYF.

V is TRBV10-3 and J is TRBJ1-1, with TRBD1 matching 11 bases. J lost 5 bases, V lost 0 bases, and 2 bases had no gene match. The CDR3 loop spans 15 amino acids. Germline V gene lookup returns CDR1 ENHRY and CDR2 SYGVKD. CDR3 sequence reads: CAISESGTGGTEAFF. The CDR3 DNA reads TGTGCCATCAGTGAGTCAGGGACAGGGGGGACTGAAGCTTTCTTT.

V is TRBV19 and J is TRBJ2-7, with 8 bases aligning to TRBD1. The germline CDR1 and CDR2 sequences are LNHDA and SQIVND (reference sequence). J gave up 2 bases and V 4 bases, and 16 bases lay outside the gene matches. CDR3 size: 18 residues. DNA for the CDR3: TGTGCCAGTAGTACCCGCGCACATACGGGACAGGTCACCTACGAGCAGTACTTC. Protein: CASSTRAHTGQVTYEQYF. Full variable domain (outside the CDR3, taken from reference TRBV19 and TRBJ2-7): DGGITQSPKYLFRKEGQNVTLSCEQNLNHDAMYWYRQDPGQGLRLIYYSQIVNDFQKGDIAEGYSVSREKKESFPLTVTSAQKNPTAFYLCASSTRAHTGQVTYEQYFGPGTRLTVT.

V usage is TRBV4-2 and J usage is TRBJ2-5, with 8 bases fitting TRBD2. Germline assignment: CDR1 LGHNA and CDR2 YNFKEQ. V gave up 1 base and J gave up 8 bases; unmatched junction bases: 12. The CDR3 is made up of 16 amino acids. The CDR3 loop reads CASSQVFGTRIGTQYF. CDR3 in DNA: TGTGCCAGCAGCCAAGTTTTTGGGACTAGGATCGGCACCCAGTACTTC.

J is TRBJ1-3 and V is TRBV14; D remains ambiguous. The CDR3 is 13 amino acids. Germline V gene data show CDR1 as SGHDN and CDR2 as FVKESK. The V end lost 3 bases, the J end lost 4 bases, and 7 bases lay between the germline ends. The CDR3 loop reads CASSQNTGNTIYF. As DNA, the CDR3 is TGTGCCAGCAGCCAGAACACCGGAAACACCATATATTTT.

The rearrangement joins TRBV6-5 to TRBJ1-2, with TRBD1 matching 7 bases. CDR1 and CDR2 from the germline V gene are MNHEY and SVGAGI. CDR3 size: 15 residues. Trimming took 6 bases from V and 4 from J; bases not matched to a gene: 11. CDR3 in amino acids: CASSRPGQHTYGYTF. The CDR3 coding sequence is TGTGCCAGCAGCCGCCCGGGACAGCACACCTATGGCTACACCTTC.

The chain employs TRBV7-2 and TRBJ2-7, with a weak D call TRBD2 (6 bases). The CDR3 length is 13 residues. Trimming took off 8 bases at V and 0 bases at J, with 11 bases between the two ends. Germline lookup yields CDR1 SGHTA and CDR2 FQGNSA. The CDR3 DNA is TGTGCCAGCGGGAGGACTAACTCCTACGAGCAGTACTTC. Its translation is CASGRTNSYEQYF.

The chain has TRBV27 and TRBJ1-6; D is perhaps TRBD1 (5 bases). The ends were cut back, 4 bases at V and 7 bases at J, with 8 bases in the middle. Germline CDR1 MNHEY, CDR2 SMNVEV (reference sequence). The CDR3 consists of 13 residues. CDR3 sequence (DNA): TGTGCCAGCAGTTCCAACAGGAATTCACCCCTCCACTTT. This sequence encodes CASSSNRNSPLHF.

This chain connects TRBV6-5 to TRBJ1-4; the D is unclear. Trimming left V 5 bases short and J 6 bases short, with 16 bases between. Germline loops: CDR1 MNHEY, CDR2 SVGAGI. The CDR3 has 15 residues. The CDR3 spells CASSPEREGYEKLFF. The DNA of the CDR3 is TGTGCCAGCAGTCCCGAGAGGGAAGGGTATGAAAAACTGTTTTTT.

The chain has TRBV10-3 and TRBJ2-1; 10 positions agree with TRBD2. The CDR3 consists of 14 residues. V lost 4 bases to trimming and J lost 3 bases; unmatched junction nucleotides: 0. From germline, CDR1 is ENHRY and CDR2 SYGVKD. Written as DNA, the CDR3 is TGTGCCATCAGTGGGACTAGCGGCTACAATGAGCAGTTCTTC. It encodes CAISGTSGYNEQFF.